Below, 25 T cell receptor beta chains from the same sample are listed, as sequenced in a study of blood T cells in healthy people across ages. The use of a sample-barcoded 5' primer and a J-beta primer mix characterized a second PCR of roughly 6 to 11 cycles. TCRdb analysed the 5' RACE reads with MiXCR anew, one entry per CDR3 protein. The data hold hundreds of thousands of distinct CDR3 sequences, with approximately 60% observed a single time. Sequencing was carried out using blood. These receptors were collected from a man aged 40-55 years in good health.

This clonotype has just a few counts. This chain connects TRBV5-1 to TRBJ2-1; D may be TRBD2 (6 bases). Per the germline V gene, CDR1 is SGHRS and CDR2 is YFSETQ. Trimming removed 0 bases from V and 6 bases from J, with 13 bases in between. The CDR3 covers 15 residues. The CDR3 here is CASSLVVGSTNEQFF. DNA of the CDR3: TGCGCCAGCAGCTTGGTAGTCGGGAGCACCAATGAGCAGTTCTTC.

The sample holds one count of this clonotype. The chain employs TRBV5-1 and TRBJ2-5; 10 positions agree with TRBD1. The V and J ends lost 3 bases and 11 bases, in that order; junction bases with no gene match: 10. This CDR3 has 14 residues. CDR1 is SGHRS and CDR2 is YFSETQ in the germline V gene. CDR3: CASSCGQGGNEQYF. The DNA of the CDR3 is TGCGCCAGCAGCTGTGGACAGGGGGGCAATGAGCAGTACTTC. Full variable domain (rest looked up from reference TRBV5-1 and TRBJ2-5): KAGVTQTPRYLIKTRGQQVTLSCSPISGHRSVSWYQQTPGQGLQFLFEYFSETQRNKGNFPGRFSGRQFSNSRSEMNVSTLELGDSALYLCASSCGQGGNEQYFGPGTRLLVL.

The chain employs TRBV7-2 and TRBJ1-1; possible D gene TRBD1, 6 bases. The V end lost 5 bases, the J end lost 1 base, and 14 bases lay between the germline ends. The CDR3 has 15 amino acids. Germline CDR1 SGHTA, CDR2 FQGNSA. CDR3 loop: CASSRATGPNTEAFF. CDR3 bases: TGTGCCAGCAGCCGGGCGACAGGTCCGAACACTGAAGCTTTCTTT.

The chain combines TRBV19 with TRBJ2-5; 8 bases align to TRBD1. This CDR3 is 13 amino acids long. V shed 10 bases and J 5 bases; nucleotides not matched to a gene: 9. Per the germline V gene, CDR1 is LNHDA and CDR2 is SQIVND (reference sequence). CDR3 DNA sequence: TGTGCCACCCAGGACAGGGTGAGGGAGACCCAGTACTTC. Protein product: CATQDRVRETQYF.

This chain connects TRBV5-1 to TRBJ2-4, with 10 bases fitting TRBD1. CDR1 is SGHRS, CDR2 YFSETQ, per germline. CDR3 size: 17 residues. V was pared by 4 bases and J by 6 bases, with 13 bases of the junction left unmatched. CDR3 nucleotide sequence: TGCGCCAGCAGCCTCATTACCGGGACAGGGGCTATAAACATTCAGTACTTC. It is translated as CASSLITGTGAINIQYF.

This clonotype has only a few counts. The chain joins TRBV28 to TRBJ2-3, with 11 bases lining up with TRBD2. The ends lost 6 bases at V and 4 bases at J; junction bases unmatched: 15. From germline, CDR1 is MDHEN and CDR2 SYDVKM. This CDR3 contains 18 residues. The CDR3 loop is CASRLAGPLLAGADTQYF. The CDR3 DNA follows: TGTGCCAGCAGGTTGGCTGGACCCCTACTAGCGGGAGCAGATACGCAGTATTTT.

The V gene is TRBV27, the J gene TRBJ2-4, with TRBD2 identical over 8 bases. Germline CDR1 is MNHEY and CDR2 is SMNVEV (reference sequence). CDR3 length equals 15 residues. Trimming took 6 bases from V and 8 from J; bases not matched to a gene: 12. This chain's CDR3 is CASRTSELLSDIQYF. For the CDR3, the DNA is TGTGCCAGCAGGACTAGCGAGCTACTCTCGGACATTCAGTACTTC.

The chain carries TRBV3-1 and TRBJ2-3; D unclear. Germline assignment: CDR1 LGHDT and CDR2 YNNKEL (reference sequence). The CDR3 is 16 amino acids. The V end was cut by 4 bases, the J end by 1 base, with 15 bases between. The CDR3 coding sequence is TGTGCCAGCAGCCCCCGGATAGATTATGGCACAGATACGCAGTATTTT. Protein product: CASSPRIDYGTDTQYF.

CDR3 DNA sequence: TGTGCCACCAGTGATCCAACTACAGGGGGTGTTGAAAAACTGTTTTTT. Amino acids: CATSDPTTGGVEKLFF. The J gene is TRBJ1-4, the V gene TRBV24-1; 8 nucleotides align to TRBD1. The CDR3 has 16 amino acids. The V and J ends lost 3 bases and 7 bases, in that order; junction bases with no gene match: 9. Germline CDR1 KGHDR, CDR2 SFDVKD.

The chain uses TRBV20-1 and TRBJ1-4; D ambiguous. This CDR3 spans 13 amino acids. Looked up from germline, CDR1 is DFQATT and CDR2 is SNEGSKA (reference sequence). V dropped 3 bases and J dropped 8 bases, with 13 bases sitting between them. The CDR3 bases are TGCAGTGCTAGTGAGGCGGGGAGGGAAAAACTGTTTTTT. Translating gives CSASEAGREKLFF.

The genes are TRBV12-3 or TRBV12-4 and TRBJ2-3; 8 nucleotides line up with TRBD1. Trimming at V came to 5 bases and at J to 0 bases, leaving 10 bases not matched to a gene. The CDR3 runs to 17 residues. In DNA form, the CDR3 reads TGTGCCAGCAGTCCAGGGACAGGAATACCTAGCACAGATACGCAGTATTTT. Translated: CASSPGTGIPSTDTQYF.

The gene calls are TRBV29-1 and TRBJ1-4; D not certain. The V end lost 7 bases, the J end lost 4 bases, and 19 bases lay between the germline ends. The CDR3 runs 15 residues. Per the germline V gene, CDR1 is SQVTM and CDR2 is ANQGSEA. DNA for the CDR3: TGCAGCGCTGCTCAGGAATCCCGCCTTAATGAAAAACTGTTTTTT. This sequence encodes CSAAQESRLNEKLFF. Variable domain in full (rest from reference TRBV29-1 and TRBJ1-4): SAVISQKPSRDICQRGTSLTIQCQVDSQVTMMFWYRQQPGQSLTLIATANQGSEATYESGFVIDKFPISRPNLTFSTLTVSNMSPEDSSIYLCSAAQESRLNEKLFFGSGTQLSVL.

This chain joins TRBV15 and TRBJ2-6; TRBD2 is a possible D gene (6 bases). Per the germline V gene, CDR1 is LNHNV and CDR2 is YYDKDF (reference sequence). V dropped 10 bases and J dropped 0 bases, with 22 bases sitting between them. CDR3 length equals 18 residues. DNA of the CDR3: TGTGCCATCCTACGCCAGGAGGGCGGGAACTCTGGGGCCAACGTCCTGACTTTC. Amino acids: CAILRQEGGNSGANVLTF.

The chain is built from TRBV10-3 and TRBJ2-3, with TRBD1 identical over 7 bases. Per the germline V gene, CDR1 is ENHRY and CDR2 is SYGVKD. V dropped 6 bases and J dropped 4; count of bases not matched to a gene: 4. This CDR3 contains 13 residues. CDR3 residues: CAIRDRDPDTQYF. CDR3 coding DNA: TGTGCCATCAGAGACAGGGACCCAGATACGCAGTATTTT.

V and J are TRBV20-1 and TRBJ2-7; 9 positions match TRBD2. Per germline, CDR1 DFQATT and CDR2 SNEGSKA (reference sequence). The J segment lost 3 bases and the V segment lost 0 bases, leaving 3 bases of the junction unmatched. This CDR3 spans 14 amino acids. The CDR3, as DNA: TGCAGTGCTAGAGAGGGACTAGCCTTCTACGAGCAGTACTTC. This encodes CSAREGLAFYEQYF.

The J gene is TRBJ2-7, the V gene TRBV15, with D uncertain. Trimming stripped 0 bases from V and 0 bases from J, with 12 bases between. CDR1 and CDR2 from the germline V gene are LNHNV and YYDKDF (reference sequence). There are 16 residues in the CDR3. CDR3 in amino acids: CATSRDMVKSSYEQYF. The CDR3 nucleotides are TGTGCCACCAGCAGAGATATGGTCAAGAGCTCCTACGAGCAGTACTTC. The full variable domain, its missing parts supplied by reference TRBV15 and TRBJ2-7, is DAMVIQNPRYQVTQFGKPVTLSCSQTLNHNVMYWYQQKSSQAPKLLFHYYDKDFNNEADTPDNFQSRRPNTSFCFLDIRSPGLGDTAMYLCATSRDMVKSSYEQYFGPGTRLTVT.

The chain joins TRBV14 to TRBJ2-7; D gene ambiguous. The CDR3 sequence is 15 residues long. V lost 0 bases to trimming and J lost 6 bases, with 15 bases between them. Per the germline V gene, CDR1 is SGHDN and CDR2 is FVKESK. CDR3 region: CASSQEAHIRFEQYF. The CDR3 region has the DNA TGTGCCAGCAGCCAAGAAGCCCACATCCGGTTCGAGCAGTACTTC. Variable domain in full (rest from reference TRBV14 and TRBJ2-7): EAGVTQFPSHSVIEKGQTVTLRCDPISGHDNLYWYRRVMGKEIKFLLHFVKESKQDESGMPNNRFLAERTGGTYSTLKVQPAELEDSGVYFCASSQEAHIRFEQYFGPGTRLTVT.

The CDR3 loop reads CAITLGRLSYNEQFF. The DNA for the CDR3 is TGTGCCATCACCCTCGGACGACTCTCCTACAATGAGCAGTTCTTC. The rearrangement uses TRBV2 and TRBJ2-1; D is unclear. With 10 bases removed from V and 0 bases from J, the gap between germline ends came to 16 bases. This CDR3 region has 15 residues. Germline lookup yields CDR1 SNHLY and CDR2 FYNNEI.

V is TRBV6-1 and J is TRBJ2-3, with D possibly being TRBD1 (6 bases). V was clipped by 7 bases and J by 2 bases, with 16 bases between them. Germline assignment: CDR1 MNHNS and CDR2 SASEGT. This CDR3 spans 15 amino acids. The CDR3 is CASIGGGFDTDTQYF. DNA for the CDR3: TGTGCCAGCATTGGGGGCGGTTTCGACACAGATACGCAGTATTTT.

This chain uses TRBV28 with TRBJ2-5, with D maybe TRBD2 (6 bases). Germline values: CDR1 MDHEN, CDR2 SYDVKM. The CDR3 loop spans 13 amino acids. The V end lost 5 bases, the J end lost 11 bases, and 18 bases lay between the germline ends. Here the CDR3 reads CASSPGAPREQYF. The CDR3 DNA reads as TGTGCCAGCAGTCCCGGGGCCCCCCGGGAGCAGTACTTC.

The CDR3 sequence is CASTYEPPGLGTDTQYF. The CDR3 DNA reads TGTGCCAGCACCTACGAACCCCCGGGACTCGGCACAGATACGCAGTATTTT. The genes are TRBV12-3 or TRBV12-4 and TRBJ2-3; D might be TRBD2 (6 bases). This CDR3 has 17 residues. Between the trimmed V and J ends, which lost 7 bases and 1 base, there was a span of 21 bases.

The gene calls are TRBV2 and TRBJ2-7; TRBD1 matches 7 bases. The CDR3 consists of 12 residues. From germline, CDR1 is SNHLY and CDR2 FYNNEI. The trim removed 6 bases at V and 8 bases at J, leaving 7 bases unmatched. The CDR3 sequence: CASRGQLTKQYF. The CDR3 DNA follows: TGTGCCAGCAGGGGACAGTTAACCAAGCAGTACTTC.

The rearrangement joins TRBV20-1 to TRBJ2-3; 11 nucleotides line up with TRBD1. Per germline, CDR1 DFQATT and CDR2 SNEGSKA (reference sequence). The V segment lost 6 bases and the J segment 4 bases; nucleotides outside the gene matches: 9. There are 15 residues in the CDR3. As DNA, the CDR3 is TGCAGTGCCCCTCGGACAGGGGGCATTGCAGATACGCAGTATTTT. It yields the protein CSAPRTGGIADTQYF.

The table lists this clonotype with a count of one. An end of the junction differs from the germline gene, which may be a read error. V and J are TRBV4-2 and TRBJ2-7; TRBD1 aligns across 9 bases. This CDR3 is 13 amino acids long. Germline values: CDR1 LGHNA, CDR2 YNFKEQ. CDR3 DNA: TGTGTCAGCAGCCTGCGGACAGGGGACGAGCAGTACTTC. Protein sequence: CVSSLRTGDEQYF.

V is TRBV5-1 and J is TRBJ2-2, with D maybe TRBD1 (6 bases). CDR3 length: 16 amino acids. Germline V gives CDR1 SGHRS, CDR2 YFSETQ. The V and J ends lost 1 base and 0 bases respectively, with 10 bases between them. The CDR3: CASSLYPGANTGELFF. CDR3 DNA sequence: TGCGCCAGCAGCTTGTACCCAGGGGCGAACACCGGGGAGCTGTTTTTT.